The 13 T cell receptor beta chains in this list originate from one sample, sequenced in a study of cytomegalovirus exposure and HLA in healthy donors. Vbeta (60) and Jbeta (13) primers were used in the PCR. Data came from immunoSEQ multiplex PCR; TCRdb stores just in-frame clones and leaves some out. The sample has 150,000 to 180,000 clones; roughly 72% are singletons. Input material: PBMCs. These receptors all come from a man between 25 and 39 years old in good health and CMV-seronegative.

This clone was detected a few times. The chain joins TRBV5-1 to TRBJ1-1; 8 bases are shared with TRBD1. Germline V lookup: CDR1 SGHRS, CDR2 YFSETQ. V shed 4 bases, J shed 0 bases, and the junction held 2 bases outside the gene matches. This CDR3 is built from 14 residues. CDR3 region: CASSVTGVNTEAFF. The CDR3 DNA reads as TGCGCCAGCAGCGTGACAGGGGTGAACACTGAAGCTTTCTTT.

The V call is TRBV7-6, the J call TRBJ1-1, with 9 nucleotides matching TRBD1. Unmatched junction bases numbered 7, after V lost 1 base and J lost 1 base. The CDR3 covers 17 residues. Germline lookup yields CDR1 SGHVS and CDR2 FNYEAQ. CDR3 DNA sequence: TGTGCCAGCAGCTTAGGGGGACAGGGCTTACCGAACACTGAAGCTTTCTTT. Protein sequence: CASSLGGQGLPNTEAFF.

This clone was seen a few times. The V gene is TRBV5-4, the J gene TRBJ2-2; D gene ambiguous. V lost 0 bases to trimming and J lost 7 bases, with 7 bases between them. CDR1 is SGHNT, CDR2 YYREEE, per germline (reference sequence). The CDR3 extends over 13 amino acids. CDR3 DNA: TGTGCCAGCAGCTTGGACGGTATCGGGGAGCTGTTTTTT. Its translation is CASSLDGIGELFF.

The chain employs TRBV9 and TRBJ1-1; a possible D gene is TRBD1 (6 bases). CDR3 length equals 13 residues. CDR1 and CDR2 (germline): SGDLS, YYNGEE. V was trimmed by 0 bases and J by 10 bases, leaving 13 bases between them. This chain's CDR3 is CASSVAPLTGAFF. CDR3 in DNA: TGTGCCAGCAGCGTAGCCCCCTTGACAGGAGCTTTCTTT.

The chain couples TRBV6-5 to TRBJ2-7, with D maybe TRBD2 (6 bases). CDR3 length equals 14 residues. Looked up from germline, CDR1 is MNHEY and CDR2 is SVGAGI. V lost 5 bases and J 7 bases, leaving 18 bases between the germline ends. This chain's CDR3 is CASSPTGESYEQYF. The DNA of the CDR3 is TGTGCCAGCAGTCCCACGGGGGAGTCTTATGAGCAGTACTTC.

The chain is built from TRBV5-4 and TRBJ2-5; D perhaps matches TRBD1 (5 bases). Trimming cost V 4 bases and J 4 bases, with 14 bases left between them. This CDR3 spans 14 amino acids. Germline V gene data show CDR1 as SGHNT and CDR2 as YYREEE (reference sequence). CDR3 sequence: CASSRQWSGETQYF. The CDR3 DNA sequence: TGTGCCAGCAGCAGACAGTGGTCGGGAGAGACCCAGTACTTC. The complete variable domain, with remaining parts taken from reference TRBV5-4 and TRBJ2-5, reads ETGVTQSPTHLIKTRGQQVTLRCSSQSGHNTVSWYQQALGQGPQFIFQYYREEENGRGNFPPRFSGLQFPNYSSELNVNALELDDSALYLCASSRQWSGETQYFGPGTRLLVL.

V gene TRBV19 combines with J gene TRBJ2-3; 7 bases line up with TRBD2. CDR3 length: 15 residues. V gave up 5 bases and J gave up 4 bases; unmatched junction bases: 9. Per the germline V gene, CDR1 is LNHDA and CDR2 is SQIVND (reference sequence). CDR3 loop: CASSPPGGRADTQYF. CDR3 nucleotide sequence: TGTGCCAGTAGTCCGCCGGGGGGTAGGGCAGATACGCAGTATTTT.

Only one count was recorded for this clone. CDR3 loop: CASSPRQGPPEAFF. In DNA, the CDR3 is TGTGCCAGCAGTCCCCGACAGGGCCCCCCGGAAGCTTTCTTT. The rearrangement joins TRBV6-6 to TRBJ1-1; 7 nucleotides match TRBD1. Germline V lookup: CDR1 MNHNY, CDR2 SVGAGI (reference sequence). CDR3 size: 14 residues. V was pared by 5 bases and J by 8 bases, with 11 bases of the junction left unmatched.

CDR3 amino acids: CASSLGQITGELFF. The DNA of the CDR3 is TGTGCCAGTAGTCTGGGACAAATCACCGGGGAGCTGTTTTTT. This sequence joins TRBV19 and TRBJ2-2, with D perhaps TRBD1 (6 bases). CDR1 is LNHDA, CDR2 SQIVND, per germline (reference sequence). Trimming pared 5 bases from V and 4 bases from J, leaving 11 bases between. This CDR3 contains 14 residues.

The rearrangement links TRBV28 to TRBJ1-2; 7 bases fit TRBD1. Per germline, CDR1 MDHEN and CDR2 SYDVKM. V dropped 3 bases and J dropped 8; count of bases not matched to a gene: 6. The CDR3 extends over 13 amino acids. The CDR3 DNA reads TGTGCCAGCAGTTTTCCCCGACAGGGAGGCTACACCTTC. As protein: CASSFPRQGGYTF.

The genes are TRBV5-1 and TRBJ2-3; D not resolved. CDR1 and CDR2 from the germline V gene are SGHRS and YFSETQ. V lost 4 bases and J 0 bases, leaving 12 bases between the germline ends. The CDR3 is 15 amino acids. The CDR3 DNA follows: TGCGCCAGCAGCCTGTTGGTAGTAAGCACAGATACGCAGTATTTT. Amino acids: CASSLLVVSTDTQYF.

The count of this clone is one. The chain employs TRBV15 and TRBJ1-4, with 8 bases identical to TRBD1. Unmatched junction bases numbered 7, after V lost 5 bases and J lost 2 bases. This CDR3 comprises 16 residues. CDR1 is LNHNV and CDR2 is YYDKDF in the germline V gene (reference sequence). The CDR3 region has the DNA TGTGCCACCAGCGCTGACCAGGGGGCTACTAATGAAAAACTGTTTTTT. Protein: CATSADQGATNEKLFF.

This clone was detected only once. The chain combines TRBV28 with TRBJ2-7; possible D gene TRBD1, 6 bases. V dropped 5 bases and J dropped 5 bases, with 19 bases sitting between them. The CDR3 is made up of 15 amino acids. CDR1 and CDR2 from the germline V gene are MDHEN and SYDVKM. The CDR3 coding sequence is TGTGCCAGCAGTCCAGGGGCAGGGGTCGACCACGAGCAGTACTTC. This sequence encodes CASSPGAGVDHEQYF.